This T cell receptor beta chain was observed in a study of molecular identifiers for immune sequencing clone quantification. Trimming took 5 bases from V and 2 from J; bases not matched to a gene: 4. The CDR3 length is 14 residues. From germline, CDR1 is LGHNA and CDR2 YNFKEQ. Libraries of bulk TCR were made by previously described methods (with listed TCR primers). MiXCR was run by TCRdb on the PCR reads, yielding one entry per CDR3 protein. Of fewer than 350,000 distinct CDR3 sequences in the sample, 24% were seen once. The sample holds a few counts of this clonotype. Sorting captured naive CD8 T cells as CD8+CD4-CCR7+CD45RA+.

The sequence was obtained from a human donor in good health. Some libraries in this study had Jurkat cell RNA spiked in. The rearrangement uses TRBV4-2 and TRBJ2-3; 7 bases line up with TRBD1. Sequenced: naive CD8+ T cells from blood, with Jurkat cell RNA spiked in. The subset was: FACS-sorted CD8+CD4-CCR7+CD45RA+ naive T cells. CDR3 loop: CASSWTGDTDTQYF. The CDR3 nucleotides read TGTGCCAGCAGCTGGACAGGAGACACAGATACGCAGTATTTT.